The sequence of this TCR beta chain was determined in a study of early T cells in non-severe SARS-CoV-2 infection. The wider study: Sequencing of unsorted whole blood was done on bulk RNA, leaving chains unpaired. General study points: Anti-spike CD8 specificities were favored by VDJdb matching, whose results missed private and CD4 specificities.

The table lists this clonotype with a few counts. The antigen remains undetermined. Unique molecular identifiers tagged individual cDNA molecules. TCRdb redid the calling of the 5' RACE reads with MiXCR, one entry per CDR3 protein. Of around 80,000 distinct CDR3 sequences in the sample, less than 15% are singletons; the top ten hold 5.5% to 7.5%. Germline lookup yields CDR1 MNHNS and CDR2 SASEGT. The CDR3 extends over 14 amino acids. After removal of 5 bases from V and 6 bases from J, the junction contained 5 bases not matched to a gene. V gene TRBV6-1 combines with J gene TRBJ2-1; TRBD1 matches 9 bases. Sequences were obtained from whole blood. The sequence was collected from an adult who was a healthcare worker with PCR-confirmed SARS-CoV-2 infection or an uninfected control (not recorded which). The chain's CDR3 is CASSSQGARNEQFF. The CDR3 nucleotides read TGTGCCAGCAGTTCACAGGGGGCGCGCAATGAGCAGTTCTTC.